One and the same sample provided the 21 T cell receptor beta chains below, sequenced in a study of identical twins. TCRdb itself ran the 5' RACE reads through MiXCR, one entry per CDR3 protein. Of 420,000 or so distinct CDR3 sequences listed, approximately 18% are singletons. Source material: naive T cells sorted from blood. All receptors derive from a man aged 45-60 years in good health.

There are many counts of this clonotype. The rearrangement joins TRBV6-2 or TRBV6-3 to TRBJ2-1; D tentatively fits TRBD1 or TRBD2 (6 bases each). In germline, CDR1 is MNHEY, CDR2 SVGEGT. The V end lost 5 bases, the J end lost 5 bases, and 22 bases lay between the germline ends. This CDR3 contains 17 residues. CDR3 nucleotide sequence: TGTGCCAGCAGTCCCTGGAGGGGGGAGTGGTCGGACAATGAGCAGTTCTTC. This encodes CASSPWRGEWSDNEQFF.

CDR3 protein: CASSYSLAGSYEQYF. The DNA of the CDR3 is TGTGCCAGCAGTTATTCGCTAGCGGGCTCCTACGAGCAGTACTTC. The chain is built from TRBV6-2 or TRBV6-3 and TRBJ2-7; 8 nucleotides line up with TRBD2. CDR3 size: 15 residues. J was trimmed by 0 bases and V by 3 bases; bases with no gene match: 4. The germline gives CDR1 MNHEY, CDR2 SVGEGT.

This clonotype was seen a handful of times. The chain couples TRBV15 to TRBJ1-5; tentative D call: TRBD1 (6 bases). The germline V and J ends were trimmed by 0 bases and 1 base, with 10 bases remaining between them. CDR3 length equals 16 residues. Germline values: CDR1 LNHNV, CDR2 YYDKDF (reference sequence). In DNA form, the CDR3 reads TGTGCCACCAGCAGAGATGGGGGGCTCAGCAATCAGCCCCAGCATTTT. This sequence encodes CATSRDGGLSNQPQHF.

J is TRBJ2-3 and V is TRBV10-3, with D uncertain. V was trimmed by 3 bases and J by 3 bases, leaving 4 bases between them. This CDR3 comprises 12 residues. Looked up from germline, CDR1 is ENHRY and CDR2 is SYGVKD. The CDR3, as DNA: TGTGCCATCAGTGACTTGACAGATACGCAGTATTTT. Amino acids: CAISDLTDTQYF.

This chain connects TRBV6-2 or TRBV6-3 to TRBJ2-7; TRBD1 matches at 7 bases. CDR1 and CDR2 (germline): MNHEY, SVGEGT. CDR3 length: 14 residues. Trimming took 6 bases from V and 4 from J; bases not matched to a gene: 9. The CDR3 is CASSYGQVVYEQYF. DNA for the CDR3: TGTGCCAGCAGCTATGGACAGGTGGTGTACGAGCAGTACTTC.

This clonotype came up many times. V usage is TRBV20-1 and J usage is TRBJ2-2; perhaps D is TRBD1 or TRBD2 (5 bases each). Germline V lookup: CDR1 DFQATT, CDR2 SNEGSKA (reference sequence). CDR3 size: 13 residues. V shed 6 bases and J shed 8 bases, with 16 bases lying between them. CDR3 in DNA: TGCAGTGCCAAACAGGCAACGGGAGGGGAGCTGTTTTTT. It yields the protein CSAKQATGGELFF.

This sequence joins TRBV5-4 and TRBJ2-3, with D maybe TRBD1 (5 bases). The CDR3 runs 15 residues. Trimming took off 0 bases at V and 7 bases at J, with 15 bases between the two ends. Per the germline V gene, CDR1 is SGHNT and CDR2 is YYREEE (reference sequence). The CDR3 loop is CASSLGVSGPNTQYF. CDR3 sequence (DNA): TGTGCCAGCAGCTTGGGGGTTTCAGGGCCCAATACGCAGTATTTT.

This sequence joins TRBV20-1 and TRBJ1-1, with D maybe TRBD1 (5 bases). This CDR3 is built from 15 residues. Germline-derived CDR1 and CDR2 are DFQATT and SNEGSKA (reference sequence). With 2 bases removed from V and 7 bases from J, the gap between germline ends came to 20 bases. The CDR3 reads CSARSAGTLRGEAFF. DNA for the CDR3: TGCAGTGCTAGAAGTGCCGGGACCTTAAGGGGTGAAGCTTTCTTT.

This clonotype was seen many times. This sequence joins TRBV7-2 and TRBJ2-5; possibly TRBD1 or TRBD2 for D (7 bases each). This CDR3 region has 15 residues. Germline CDR1 SGHTA, CDR2 FQGNSA. Trimming stripped 6 bases from V and 7 bases from J, with 21 bases between. CDR3 coding DNA: TGTGCCAGCAGTCCCAGGGGGGGGGTCTCTGGGACCCAGTACTTC. Protein sequence: CASSPRGGVSGTQYF.

The V gene is TRBV18, the J gene TRBJ2-1; TRBD2 is a possible D gene (6 bases). The V gene's germline CDR1 is KGHSH and CDR2 LQKENI. There are 14 residues in the CDR3. V lost 0 bases and J 7 bases, leaving 10 bases between the germline ends. The CDR3 DNA follows: TGTGCCAGCTCACCACCTACTAGCACAAATGAGCAGTTCTTC. Protein product: CASSPPTSTNEQFF.

This clonotype has ten or more counts. The chain employs TRBV7-2 and TRBJ2-7; 9 bases are shared with TRBD1. The length of the CDR3 is 14 residues. V was clipped by 8 bases and J by 4 bases; unmatched bases: 9. The V gene's germline CDR1 is SGHTA and CDR2 FQGNSA. This CDR3 is CASSPDRGRYEQYF. The CDR3 bases are TGTGCCAGCTCACCGGACAGGGGAAGGTACGAGCAGTACTTC.

This clonotype appeared many times. CDR3 nucleotide sequence: TGCGCCAGCAGCTCCCTGGGGAAAGGGTCCTACAATGAGCAGTTCTTC. Its protein product is CASSSLGKGSYNEQFF. This chain joins TRBV5-1 and TRBJ2-1; unclear D gene. Germline V gene lookup returns CDR1 SGHRS and CDR2 YFSETQ. The CDR3 is 16 residues long. V was pared by 3 bases and J by 1 base, with 14 bases between.

V and J are TRBV3-1 and TRBJ2-7; 9 bases match TRBD2. This CDR3 spans 15 amino acids. Losses at the gene ends were 0 bases for V and 3 bases for J; bases not matched to a gene: 3. From germline, CDR1 is LGHDT and CDR2 YNNKEL (reference sequence). The CDR3 sequence is CASSQDAGGHYEQYF. The CDR3 DNA follows: TGTGCCAGCAGCCAAGACGCGGGGGGGCACTACGAGCAGTACTTC.

V and J are TRBV5-1 and TRBJ2-1; possibly TRBD2 for D (5 bases). Germline CDR1 is SGHRS and CDR2 is YFSETQ. CDR3 size: 15 residues. V dropped 6 bases and J dropped 1 base, with 14 bases sitting between them. CDR3 sequence (DNA): TGCGCCAGCACCCGGTCCGGGGAATCCTACAATGAGCAGTTCTTC. Residues: CASTRSGESYNEQFF.

CDR3 sequence (DNA): TGTGCCAGCAGCCAAGACTCGCCGCCGGGGTTGGGGACTGAAGCTTTCTTT. Translated: CASSQDSPPGLGTEAFF. This chain connects TRBV4-2 to TRBJ1-1; D gene unclear. The V and J ends lost 0 bases and 5 bases respectively, with 19 bases between them. Germline CDR1 reads LGHNA; CDR2 reads YNFKEQ. The CDR3 is 17 residues long.

This clonotype came up many times. The chain carries TRBV6-5 and TRBJ1-5; 10 nucleotides match TRBD1. V dropped 5 bases and J dropped 4; count of bases not matched to a gene: 5. The CDR3 is made up of 15 amino acids. Germline V gene sequence: CDR1 MNHEY, CDR2 SVGAGI. CDR3 sequence (DNA): TGTGCCAGCAGTCTACGGACAGGGGGGAATCAGCCCCAGCATTTT. Translation gives CASSLRTGGNQPQHF.

This clonotype was seen repeatedly, ten times or more. This rearrangement joins TRBV29-1 to TRBJ2-7; D gene ambiguous. Germline CDR1 SQVTM, CDR2 ANQGSEA. Between the trimmed V and J ends, which lost 3 bases and 2 bases, there was a span of 8 bases. This CDR3 is built from 12 residues. Here the CDR3 reads CSVEDTTYEQYF. The CDR3 DNA is TGCAGCGTTGAGGATACGACCTACGAGCAGTACTTC.

This clonotype occurred a few times. The J gene is TRBJ2-7, the V gene TRBV5-1; possibly TRBD1 for D (6 bases). V was cut by 2 bases and J by 6 bases, with 9 bases left in between. This CDR3 is built from 12 residues. Germline lookup yields CDR1 SGHRS and CDR2 YFSETQ. The CDR3 bases are TGCGCCAGCAGCTTTGTGGGGGCCGAGCAGTACTTC. Translation: CASSFVGAEQYF.

This sequence joins TRBV11-2 and TRBJ2-1; 9 bases align to TRBD2. The germline gives CDR1 SGHAT, CDR2 FQNNGV. V dropped 2 bases and J dropped 8; count of bases not matched to a gene: 10. The CDR3 extends over 16 amino acids. The CDR3 bases are TGTGCCAGCAGCTTAATTGCTGCGGGAGGGCCCCATGAGCAGTTCTTC. Translation gives CASSLIAAGGPHEQFF.

Only a few counts were recorded for this clonotype. V gene TRBV12-3 or TRBV12-4 combines with J gene TRBJ1-5, with D hard to call. The CDR3 has 15 amino acids. Between the trimmed V and J ends, which lost 6 bases and 0 bases, there was a span of 12 bases. As DNA, the CDR3 is TGTGCCAGCAGATACACAGATAATAGCAATCAGCCCCAGCATTTT. It codes for CASRYTDNSNQPQHF.

The V gene is TRBV27, the J gene TRBJ2-1; D is perhaps TRBD1 or TRBD2 (7 bases each). Germline V gene lookup returns CDR1 MNHEY and CDR2 SMNVEV (reference sequence). The CDR3 extends over 15 amino acids. Trimming stripped 6 bases from V and 0 bases from J, with 12 bases between. CDR3 in amino acids: CASSSGTVSYNEQFF. In DNA, the CDR3 is TGTGCCAGCAGCAGCGGGACAGTCTCCTACAATGAGCAGTTCTTC.